Following are 10 T cell receptor beta chains from one sample sequenced in a study of T cell changes during pregnancy in multiple sclerosis. Assay used: immunoSEQ multiplex PCR; TCRdb lists only in-frame clones, some missing. The sample consists of 20,000 to 25,000 clones, 85% of them appearing once. Sequences were derived from CD8+ T cells from peripheral blood mononuclear cells, sampled before pregnancy. The receptors originated from a female donor with multiple sclerosis, enrolled in a pregnancy study.

This clone showed up just once. The chain uses TRBV7-9 and TRBJ2-5, with D possibly matching TRBD1 (7 bases). V lost 5 bases, J lost 2 bases, and 15 bases lay in between. CDR1 and CDR2 from the germline V gene are SEHNR and FQNEAQ (reference sequence). The CDR3 contains 15 residues. The CDR3 DNA sequence: TGTGCCAGCAGCCGACCGCGGGACAGACAAGAGACCCAGTACTTC. Encoded protein: CASSRPRDRQETQYF.

The J gene is TRBJ1-1, the V gene TRBV10-3, with D possibly matching TRBD1 (5 bases). Germline values: CDR1 ENHRY, CDR2 SYGVKD. Trimming shortened V by 0 bases and J by 0 bases, and 17 bases separated the two germline ends. The CDR3 has 18 residues. The CDR3 DNA is TGTGCCATCAGTGAGTCGGAGCGGTTGGGACTGATGAACACTGAAGCTTTCTTT. Translated, it gives CAISESERLGLMNTEAFF.

The rearrangement uses TRBV6-1 and TRBJ2-5; 7 nucleotides line up with TRBD2. This CDR3 has 15 residues. With 1 base clipped from V and 5 bases from J, the junction kept 7 bases outside the gene matches. CDR1 and CDR2 (germline): MNHNS, SASEGT. The CDR3 region is CASSEEIAGRETQYF. CDR3 DNA sequence: TGTGCCAGCAGTGAAGAAATAGCGGGTCGGGAGACCCAGTACTTC.

This clone was seen just once. The gene calls are TRBV28 and TRBJ1-4, with D maybe TRBD1 (5 bases). CDR1 MDHEN and CDR2 SYDVKM come from the germline V gene. Trimming pared 1 base from V and 6 bases from J, leaving 9 bases between. The CDR3 consists of 14 residues. The CDR3: CASSLFWGHEKLFF. CDR3 coding DNA: TGTGCCAGCAGTTTATTCTGGGGCCATGAAAAACTGTTTTTT. Combining the CDR3 with reference TRBV28 and TRBJ1-4 gives the whole variable domain DVKVTQSSRYLVKRTGEKVFLECVQDMDHENMFWYRQDPGLGLRLIYFSYDVKMKEKGDIPEGYSVSREKKERFSLILESASTNQTSMYLCASSLFWGHEKLFFGSGTQLSVL.

The chain recombines TRBV6-1 with TRBJ2-7; TRBD1 matches 9 bases. V dropped 3 bases and J dropped 5; count of bases not matched to a gene: 5. The CDR3 has 14 amino acids. Germline-derived CDR1 and CDR2 are MNHNS and SASEGT. The CDR3 DNA is TGTGCCAGCAGTGACGGGACAGGGTTTAACGAGCAGTACTTC. Translated, it gives CASSDGTGFNEQYF.

The gene calls are TRBV5-7 and TRBJ2-7, with D tentatively TRBD2 (7 bases). TRBV5-7 is reported as an ORF; its role is uncertain. The CDR3 has 14 residues. V lost 0 bases, J lost 4 bases, and 11 bases lay in between. CDR3 nucleotides: TGTGCCAGCAGCTTGGTGGGGGGGCGGTACGAGCAGTACTTC. This sequence encodes CASSLVGGRYEQYF.

This clone was counted a few times. This chain uses TRBV5-5 with TRBJ2-7; 9 nucleotides agree with TRBD1. V was clipped by 1 base and J by 3 bases; unmatched bases: 5. Germline CDR1 is SGHKS and CDR2 is YYEKEE (reference sequence). The CDR3 spans 15 residues. In nucleotides, the CDR3 is TGTGCCAGCAGCTTGACGACAGGGGGTTACTACGAGCAGTACTTC. Translated: CASSLTTGGYYEQYF.

The chain is built from TRBV13 and TRBJ2-7, with 8 bases that match TRBD2. With 0 bases clipped from V and 7 bases from J, the junction kept 5 bases outside the gene matches. CDR3 size: 14 residues. Germline CDR1 is PRHDT and CDR2 is FYEKMQ (reference sequence). CDR3 residues: CASSLGAPGGEQYF. The CDR3 region has the DNA TGTGCCAGCAGCTTAGGTGCCCCGGGGGGGGAGCAGTACTTC. Variable domain in full (rest from reference TRBV13 and TRBJ2-7): AAGVIQSPRHLIKEKRETATLKCYPIPRHDTVYWYQQGPGQDPQFLISFYEKMQSDKGSIPDRFSAQQFSDYHSELNMSSLELGDSALYFCASSLGAPGGEQYFGPGTRLTVT.

The chain carries TRBV7-9 and TRBJ1-1; possibly TRBD1 for D (6 bases). Germline CDR1 is SEHNR and CDR2 is FQNEAQ (reference sequence). The CDR3 totals 14 residues. V lost 5 bases to trimming and J lost 0 bases, with 10 bases between them. In DNA, the CDR3 is TGTGCCAGCAGCCTTGGACAGTTGAACACTGAAGCTTTCTTT. Translating it yields CASSLGQLNTEAFF. Complete variable domain (other parts from reference TRBV7-9 and TRBJ1-1): DTGVSQNPRHKITKRGQNVTFRCDPISEHNRLYWYRQTLGQGPEFLTYFQNEAQLEKSRLLSDRFSAERPKGSFSTLEIQRTEQGDSAMYLCASSLGQLNTEAFFGQGTRLTVV.

The chain links TRBV28 to TRBJ1-5; possible D gene TRBD1, 5 bases. From germline, CDR1 is MDHEN and CDR2 SYDVKM. The CDR3 contains 14 residues. The ends were cut back, 5 bases at V and 0 bases at J, with 8 bases in the middle. CDR3 coding DNA: TGTGCCAGCAGTAGGGGTAATAGCAATCAGCCCCAGCATTTT. It is translated as CASSRGNSNQPQHF.